Listed below are T cell receptor beta chains from one sample, sequenced in a study of lymphopenia after photon versus proton radiotherapy. Sequencing was performed with immunoSEQ multiplex PCR; in TCRdb, only in-frame clones are kept and a portion is missing. Here the sample spans roughly 64,000 clones, about 90% being singletons. The sequencing used peripheral blood, collected from a patient treated with proton-based radiotherapy. The receptors derive from a man of 80 years or more with esophageal cancer. The CDR3 runs from the conserved cysteine through the conserved F or W. D genes are given only for firm matches. Size values are once, few and many counts, or a class for expanded clones, and some rows have none.

j_gene: TRBJ2-5; abundance: -; d_gene: -; v_gene: TRBV29-1; CDR3aa: CSGGGRGQETQYF; CDR3nt: TGCAGCGGTGGGGGCAGGGGCCAGGAGACCCAGTACTTC
j_gene: TRBJ1-2; abundance: once; d_gene: TRBD1; v_gene: TRBV6-5; CDR3aa: CASSYLGQGGYGYTF; CDR3nt: TGTGCCAGCAGTTACTTGGGACAGGGTGGCTATGGCTACACCTTC
j_gene: TRBJ2-5; abundance: -; d_gene: TRBD1; v_gene: TRBV6-1; CDR3aa: CASSGSGTGGLETQYF; CDR3nt: TGTGCCAGCAGTGGATCGGGGACAGGGGGCCTAGAGACCCAGTACTTC
j_gene: TRBJ2-5; abundance: -; d_gene: -; v_gene: TRBV19; CDR3aa: CASSIGGAGYQETQYF; CDR3nt: TGTGCCAGTAGTATAGGGGGGGCAGGGTACCAAGAGACCCAGTACTTC
j_gene: TRBJ2-1; abundance: -; d_gene: -; v_gene: TRBV2; CDR3aa: CASSESYRGNEQFF; CDR3nt: TGTGCCAGCAGTGAGAGCTATAGAGGCAATGAGCAGTTCTTC
j_gene: TRBJ2-7; abundance: -; d_gene: TRBD2; v_gene: TRBV7-9; CDR3aa: CASSLARTSRTSYEQYF; CDR3nt: TGTGCCAGCAGCTTAGCTAGGACTAGTAGAACGTCCTACGAGCAGTACTTC
j_gene: TRBJ2-7; abundance: -; d_gene: -; v_gene: TRBV7-9; CDR3aa: CASGFSYEQYF; CDR3nt: TGTGCCAGCGGTTTCTCCTACGAGCAGTACTTC
j_gene: TRBJ2-7; abundance: -; d_gene: -; v_gene: TRBV2; CDR3aa: CASSHDSRGEATGGEQYF; CDR3nt: TGTGCCAGCAGCCACGATTCGAGGGGGGAGGCAACTGGAGGGGAGCAGTACTTC
j_gene: TRBJ1-1; abundance: -; d_gene: TRBD1; v_gene: TRBV12-5; CDR3aa: CASGLGDPGTGEAFF; CDR3nt: TGTGCTAGTGGTTTGGGGGACCCCGGGACAGGTGAAGCTTTCTTT
j_gene: TRBJ2-1; abundance: -; d_gene: -; v_gene: TRBV5-4; CDR3aa: CASSFERASYNEQFF; CDR3nt: TGTGCCAGCAGCTTTGAGAGGGCGTCCTACAATGAGCAGTTCTTC
j_gene: TRBJ2-3; abundance: -; d_gene: -; v_gene: TRBV30; CDR3aa: CAWSVGGSHTDTQYF; CDR3nt: TGTGCCTGGAGTGTAGGAGGGTCACACACAGATACGCAGTATTTT
j_gene: TRBJ2-7; abundance: -; d_gene: TRBD1; v_gene: TRBV6-5; CDR3aa: CASSYVLTGVAEQYF; CDR3nt: TGTGCCAGCAGTTACGTTTTGACAGGGGTGGCCGAGCAGTACTTC
j_gene: TRBJ1-5; abundance: -; d_gene: TRBD1; v_gene: TRBV28; CDR3aa: CASSYIPGPSGGKPQHF; CDR3nt: TGTGCCAGCAGTTATATCCCCGGCCCATCAGGGGGTAAGCCCCAGCATTTT
j_gene: TRBJ2-7; abundance: many; d_gene: TRBD1; v_gene: TRBV19; CDR3aa: CASSTYRGREQYF; CDR3nt: TGTGCCAGTAGTACCTACAGGGGCCGAGAGCAGTACTTC
j_gene: TRBJ2-5; abundance: once; d_gene: -; v_gene: TRBV19; CDR3aa: CASSFHRQETQYF; CDR3nt: TGTGCCAGTAGTTTTCATCGGCAAGAGACCCAGTACTTC
j_gene: TRBJ1-1; abundance: -; d_gene: -; v_gene: TRBV30; CDR3aa: CAWSVNGNTEAFF; CDR3nt: TGTGCCTGGAGTGTGAACGGAAACACTGAAGCTTTCTTT
j_gene: TRBJ1-3; abundance: -; d_gene: -; v_gene: TRBV5-1; CDR3aa: CTSSNRKDGGNTIYF; CDR3nt: TGCACCAGCAGCAACCGAAAGGATGGGGGAAACACCATATATTTT
j_gene: TRBJ1-5; abundance: once; d_gene: -; v_gene: TRBV2; CDR3aa: CASSKTGSIGGNQPQHF; CDR3nt: TGTGCCAGCAGCAAGACTGGGAGTATAGGGGGCAATCAGCCCCAGCATTTT
j_gene: TRBJ2-3; abundance: few; d_gene: TRBD2; v_gene: TRBV4-1; CDR3aa: CASSQLAGDWADTQYF; CDR3nt: TGCGCCAGCAGCCAACTAGCGGGAGATTGGGCAGATACGCAGTATTTT
j_gene: TRBJ1-2; abundance: -; d_gene: -; v_gene: TRBV29-1; CDR3aa: CSGTEGRGYTF; CDR3nt: TGCAGCGGGACGGAAGGACGTGGCTACACCTTC
j_gene: TRBJ1-1; abundance: once; d_gene: -; v_gene: TRBV7-9; CDR3aa: CASSLLVDMNTEAFF; CDR3nt: TGTGCCAGCAGCCTCTTGGTGGACATGAACACTGAAGCTTTCTTT
j_gene: TRBJ2-3; abundance: -; d_gene: TRBD2; v_gene: TRBV30; CDR3aa: CAWSAGGGLDTQYF; CDR3nt: TGTGCCTGGAGTGCCGGGGGGGGCTTGGATACGCAGTATTTT
j_gene: TRBJ2-7; abundance: -; d_gene: -; v_gene: TRBV7-2; CDR3aa: CASSFRNSYEQYF; CDR3nt: TGTGCCAGCAGCTTCAGGAACTCCTACGAGCAGTACTTC
j_gene: TRBJ2-1; abundance: -; d_gene: TRBD2; v_gene: TRBV7-2; CDR3aa: CASSLQAGGTYNEQFF; CDR3nt: TGTGCCAGCAGCTTACAAGCGGGGGGTACTTACAATGAGCAGTTCTTC
j_gene: TRBJ1-5; abundance: -; d_gene: TRBD1; v_gene: TRBV5-1; CDR3aa: CASSPGQQNQPQHF; CDR3nt: TGCGCCAGCAGCCCGGGACAGCAAAATCAGCCCCAGCATTTT
j_gene: TRBJ1-5; abundance: -; d_gene: -; v_gene: TRBV5-1; CDR3aa: CASSLSADNQPQHF; CDR3nt: TGCGCCAGCAGCTTGTCAGCAGACAATCAGCCCCAGCATTTT
j_gene: TRBJ2-7; abundance: -; d_gene: TRBD2; v_gene: TRBV11-2; CDR3aa: CASSPSGGRHPIYEQYF; CDR3nt: TGTGCCAGCAGCCCCTCGGGGGGGAGGCACCCGATCTACGAGCAGTACTTC
j_gene: TRBJ2-7; abundance: -; d_gene: -; v_gene: TRBV30; CDR3aa: CAWSERDKQYF; CDR3nt: TGTGCCTGGAGTGAGAGGGATAAGCAGTACTTC
j_gene: TRBJ1-5; abundance: few; d_gene: -; v_gene: TRBV19; CDR3aa: CASSIYLGAGQPQHF; CDR3nt: TGTGCCAGTAGTATATACCTCGGGGCCGGCCAGCCCCAGCATTTT
j_gene: TRBJ1-1; abundance: -; d_gene: -; v_gene: TRBV7-9; CDR3aa: CASSRGQTEAFF; CDR3nt: TGTGCCAGCAGCCGAGGACAGACTGAAGCTTTCTTT
j_gene: TRBJ2-5; abundance: -; d_gene: -; v_gene: TRBV7-6; CDR3aa: CASSHSAGRETQYF; CDR3nt: TGTGCCAGCAGCCACTCGGCAGGGCGGGAGACCCAGTACTTC
j_gene: TRBJ2-3; abundance: -; d_gene: -; v_gene: TRBV4-1; CDR3aa: CASSQIGDTDTQYF; CDR3nt: TGCGCCAGCAGCCAAATCGGAGACACAGATACGCAGTATTTT
j_gene: TRBJ2-3; abundance: -; d_gene: -; v_gene: TRBV6-5; CDR3aa: CASSYHLNQDTQYF; CDR3nt: TGTGCCAGCAGTTACCACCTAAATCAAGATACGCAGTATTTT
j_gene: TRBJ1-5; abundance: -; d_gene: -; v_gene: TRBV19; CDR3aa: CASSISHSRADNQPQHF; CDR3nt: TGTGCCAGTAGTATTTCCCATAGCAGGGCCGACAATCAGCCCCAGCATTTT
j_gene: TRBJ2-1; abundance: -; d_gene: -; v_gene: TRBV11-3; CDR3aa: CASSRDGYNEQFF; CDR3nt: TGTGCCAGCAGCAGGGACGGGTACAATGAGCAGTTCTTC